Sequencing of this TCR beta chain was carried out in a study of blood T cell repertoires in COVID-19. On the study more broadly: Samples representing acute and convalescent COVID-19 were sourced from the United States, Italy and Spain. Sample material is recorded as cDNA or gDNA derived from T cells, B-cell-depleted T cells, or PBMCs.

V was clipped by 6 bases and J by 10 bases; unmatched bases: 12. This CDR3 contains 15 residues. Germline V CDR1 and CDR2: MNHNY, SVGAGI (reference sequence). As originally analysed: Amplification of reference gene primers was used by the study to estimate nucleated cell counts. Repertoires were generated with immunoSEQ multiplex PCR, while TCRdb's copy carries only in-frame clones and drops some. V and J calls and clone size are as listed in that table; D and trimming were resolved from the DNA. The table has around 100,000 clones, around 88% seen once; the top ten hold around 5%. Sequenced material: peripheral blood. The receptor was derived from a human donor in a cohort sampled during active COVID-19. The rearrangement joins TRBV6-6 to TRBJ2-1, with 10 positions matching TRBD2. DNA of the CDR3: TGTGCCAGCAGCGAGGGGCTAGCGGGAGTGCGAGAGCAGTTCTTC. Translated: CASSEGLAGVREQFF.